Below, one T cell receptor beta chain is given with its context. Its target is unknown. These data are taken from a study of T cell responses to AZD1222 COVID-19 vaccine. Whole-study findings and limits: Donors skewed white British and female; clonal diversity was possibly underestimated. Seropositive status at baseline applied to only six AZD1222 recipients. Reportedly, nearly half of unique spike TCRs recognized epitopes outside B.1.351/B.1.1.7 mutations. Spike-spanning, vaccine-associated CD4 TCRs were dominant at 160-218 and 743-854.

The V and J ends lost 0 bases and 3 bases, in that order; junction bases with no gene match: 11. Germline V gives CDR1 SGHVS, CDR2 FNYEAQ. This CDR3 region has 18 residues. The assay was immunoSEQ multiplex PCR, and TCRdb's table has in-frame clones only and misses some. This sample has around 160,000 clones, with about 89% found just once. The receptor comes from an adult in good health. The sample was peripheral blood, taken on day 0 of MenACWY control vaccination. The chain uses TRBV7-6 and TRBJ1-5; TRBD1 matches at 7 bases. In DNA form, the CDR3 reads TGTGCCAGCAGCTTAGCGGTGGCCGGGACAGCTAACAATCAGCCCCAGCATTTT. Its translation is CASSLAVAGTANNQPQHF.